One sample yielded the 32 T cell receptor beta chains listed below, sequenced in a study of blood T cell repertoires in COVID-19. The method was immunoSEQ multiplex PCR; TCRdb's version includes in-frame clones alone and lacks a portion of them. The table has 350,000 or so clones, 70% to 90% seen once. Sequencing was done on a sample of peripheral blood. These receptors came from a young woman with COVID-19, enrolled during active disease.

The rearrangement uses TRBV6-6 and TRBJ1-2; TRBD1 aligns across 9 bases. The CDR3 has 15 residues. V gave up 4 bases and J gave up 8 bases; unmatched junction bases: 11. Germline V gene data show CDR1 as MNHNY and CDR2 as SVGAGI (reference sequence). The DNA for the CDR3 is TGTGCCAGCAGTTTCCCGGGACAGGGCGCTTTCGGCTACACCTTC. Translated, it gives CASSFPGQGAFGYTF.

The CDR3 loop is CAISEPNGQRVYGYTF. In DNA, the CDR3 is TGTGCCATCAGTGAGCCGAACGGACAGAGAGTTTATGGCTACACCTTC. This sequence joins TRBV10-3 and TRBJ1-2; D perhaps matches TRBD1 (6 bases). Germline CDR1 reads ENHRY; CDR2 reads SYGVKD. V lost 2 bases and J lost 5, with 18 bases in between. The CDR3 runs 16 residues.

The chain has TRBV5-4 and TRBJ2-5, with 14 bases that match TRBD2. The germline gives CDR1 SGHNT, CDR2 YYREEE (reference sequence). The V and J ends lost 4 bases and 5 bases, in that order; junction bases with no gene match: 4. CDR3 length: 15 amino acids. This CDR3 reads CASSRRLAGGETQYF. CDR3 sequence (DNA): TGTGCCAGCAGCCGGAGACTAGCGGGGGGGGAGACCCAGTACTTC.

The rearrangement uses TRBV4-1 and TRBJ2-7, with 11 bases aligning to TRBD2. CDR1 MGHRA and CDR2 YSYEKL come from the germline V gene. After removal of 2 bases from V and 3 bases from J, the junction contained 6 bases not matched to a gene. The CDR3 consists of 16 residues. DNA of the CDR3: TGCGCCAGCAGCCAATCCCTAGCGGGGGGTCTCTACGAGCAGTACTTC. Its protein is CASSQSLAGGLYEQYF.

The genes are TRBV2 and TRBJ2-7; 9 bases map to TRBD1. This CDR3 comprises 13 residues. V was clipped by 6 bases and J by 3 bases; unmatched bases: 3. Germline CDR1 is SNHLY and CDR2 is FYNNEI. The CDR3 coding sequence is TGTGCCAGCAGCGCGACAGGGGGCTACGAGCAGTACGTC. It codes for CASSATGGYEQYV.

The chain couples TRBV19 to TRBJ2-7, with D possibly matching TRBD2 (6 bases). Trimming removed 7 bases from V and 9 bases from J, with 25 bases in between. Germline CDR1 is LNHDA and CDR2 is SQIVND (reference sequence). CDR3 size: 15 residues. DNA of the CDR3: TGTGCCAGTACTGAGACCCATTCCTACGGGCGGGGGCAGTACTTC. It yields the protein CASTETHSYGRGQYF.

The CDR3 is CASSLGAGQEKLFF. The CDR3, as DNA: TGTGCCAGCAGCTTAGGCGCGGGTCAGGAAAAACTGTTTTTT. The V and J genes are TRBV7-8 and TRBJ1-4, with D uncertain. The V end lost 1 base, the J end lost 8 bases, and 11 bases lay between the germline ends. This CDR3 is built from 14 residues. Germline V gene sequence: CDR1 SGHVS, CDR2 FQNEAQ.

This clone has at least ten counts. The CDR3 region is CASSQGVAGGETQYF. The CDR3 DNA sequence: TGTGCCAGCAGCCAAGGTGTAGCGGGGGGGGAGACCCAGTACTTC. This rearrangement joins TRBV3-1 (or the pseudogene TRBV3-2) to TRBJ2-5, with 11 positions matching TRBD2. Trimming at V came to 1 base and at J to 5 bases, leaving 3 bases not matched to a gene. Germline V CDR1 and CDR2: LGHDT, YNNKEL (reference sequence). CDR3 length: 15 residues.

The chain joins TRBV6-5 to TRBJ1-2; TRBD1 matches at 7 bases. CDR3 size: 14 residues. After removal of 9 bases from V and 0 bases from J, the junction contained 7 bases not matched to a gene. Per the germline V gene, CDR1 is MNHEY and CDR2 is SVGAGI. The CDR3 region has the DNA TGTGCCAGACTTCGGGACAGAGCTAACTATGGCTACACCTTC. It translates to CARLRDRANYGYTF.

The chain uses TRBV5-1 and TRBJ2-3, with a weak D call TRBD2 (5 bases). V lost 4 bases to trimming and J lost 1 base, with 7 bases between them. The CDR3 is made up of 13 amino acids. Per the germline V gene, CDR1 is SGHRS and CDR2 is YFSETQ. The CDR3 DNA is TGCGCCAGCAGCACTAGGGGCACAGATACGCAGTATTTT. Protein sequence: CASSTRGTDTQYF.

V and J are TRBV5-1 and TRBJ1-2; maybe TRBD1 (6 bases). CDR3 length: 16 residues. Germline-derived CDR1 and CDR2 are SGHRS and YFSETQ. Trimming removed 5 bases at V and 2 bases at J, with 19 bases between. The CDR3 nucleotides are TGCGCCAGCAGTATTGGCGGGGGCAGGAGGAACTATGGCTACACCTTC. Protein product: CASSIGGGRRNYGYTF.

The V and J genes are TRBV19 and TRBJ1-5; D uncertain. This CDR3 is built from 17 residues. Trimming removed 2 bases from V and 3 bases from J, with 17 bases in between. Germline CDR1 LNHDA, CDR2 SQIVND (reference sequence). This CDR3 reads CASSILGLGTLNQPQHF. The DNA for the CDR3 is TGTGCCAGTAGTATACTAGGACTGGGAACTCTCAATCAGCCCCAGCATTTT. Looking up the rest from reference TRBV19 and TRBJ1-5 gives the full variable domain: DGGITQSPKYLFRKEGQNVTLSCEQNLNHDAMYWYRQDPGQGLRLIYYSQIVNDFQKGDIAEGYSVSREKKESFPLTVTSAQKNPTAFYLCASSILGLGTLNQPQHFGDGTRLSIL.

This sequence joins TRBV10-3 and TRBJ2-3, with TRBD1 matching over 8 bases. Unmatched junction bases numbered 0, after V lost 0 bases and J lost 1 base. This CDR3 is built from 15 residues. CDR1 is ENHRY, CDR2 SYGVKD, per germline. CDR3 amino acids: CAISESTGGTDTQYF. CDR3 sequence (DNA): TGTGCCATCAGTGAGTCGACAGGGGGCACAGATACGCAGTATTTT.

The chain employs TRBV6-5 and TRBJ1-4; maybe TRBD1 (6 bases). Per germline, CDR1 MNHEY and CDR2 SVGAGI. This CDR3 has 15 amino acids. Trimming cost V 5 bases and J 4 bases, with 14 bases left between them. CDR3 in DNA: TGTGCCAGCAGTCCGATGGGACACCTTAATGAAAAACTGTTTTTT. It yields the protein CASSPMGHLNEKLFF.

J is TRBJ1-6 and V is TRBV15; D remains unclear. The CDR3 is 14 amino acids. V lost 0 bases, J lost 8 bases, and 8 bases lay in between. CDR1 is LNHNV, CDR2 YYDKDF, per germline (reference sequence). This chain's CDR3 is CATSRDIDYSPLHF. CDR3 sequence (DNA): TGTGCCACCAGCAGAGATATAGACTATTCACCCCTCCACTTT.

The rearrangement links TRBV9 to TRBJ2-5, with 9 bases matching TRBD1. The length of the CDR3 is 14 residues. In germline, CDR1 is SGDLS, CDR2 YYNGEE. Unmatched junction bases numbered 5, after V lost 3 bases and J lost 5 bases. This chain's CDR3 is CASSEGQGPETQYF. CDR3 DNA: TGTGCCAGCAGCGAAGGACAGGGGCCCGAGACCCAGTACTTC.

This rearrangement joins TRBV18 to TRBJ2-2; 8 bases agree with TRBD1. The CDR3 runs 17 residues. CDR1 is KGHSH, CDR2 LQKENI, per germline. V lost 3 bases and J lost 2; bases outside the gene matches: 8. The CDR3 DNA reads TGTGCCAGCTCACCGCAGACAGGGGCCGTCAACACCGGGGAGCTGTTTTTT. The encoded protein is CASSPQTGAVNTGELFF.

For the CDR3, the DNA is TGTGCCAGCAGCGAAAACTTTGAGCAGTTCTTC. Translating it yields CASSENFEQFF. This chain links TRBV9 with TRBJ2-1; D call uncertain. The CDR3 length is 11 residues. The V and J ends lost 3 bases and 9 bases respectively, with 7 bases between them. In germline, CDR1 is SGDLS, CDR2 YYNGEE.

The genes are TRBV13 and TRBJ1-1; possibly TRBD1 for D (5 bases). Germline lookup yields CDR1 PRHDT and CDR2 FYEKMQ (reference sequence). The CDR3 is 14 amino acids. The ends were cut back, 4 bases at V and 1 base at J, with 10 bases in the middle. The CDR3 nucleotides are TGTGCCAGCAGCTGGGGGAGGAGGAACACTGAAGCTTTCTTT. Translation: CASSWGRRNTEAFF. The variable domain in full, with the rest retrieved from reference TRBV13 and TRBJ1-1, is AAGVIQSPRHLIKEKRETATLKCYPIPRHDTVYWYQQGPGQDPQFLISFYEKMQSDKGSIPDRFSAQQFSDYHSELNMSSLELGDSALYFCASSWGRRNTEAFFGQGTRLTVV.

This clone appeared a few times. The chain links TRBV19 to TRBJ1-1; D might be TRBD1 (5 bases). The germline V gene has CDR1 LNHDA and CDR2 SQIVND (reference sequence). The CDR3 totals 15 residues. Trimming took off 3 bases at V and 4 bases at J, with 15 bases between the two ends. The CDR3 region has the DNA TGTGCCAGTAGTATCCACGACAGTCGTAGCACTGAAGCTTTCTTT. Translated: CASSIHDSRSTEAFF.

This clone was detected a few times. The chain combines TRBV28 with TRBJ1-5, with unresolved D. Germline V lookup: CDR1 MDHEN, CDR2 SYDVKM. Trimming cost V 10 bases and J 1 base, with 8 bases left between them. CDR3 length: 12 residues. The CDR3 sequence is CATRPSNQPQHF. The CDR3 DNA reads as TGTGCCACCCGTCCGAGCAATCAGCCCCAGCATTTT.

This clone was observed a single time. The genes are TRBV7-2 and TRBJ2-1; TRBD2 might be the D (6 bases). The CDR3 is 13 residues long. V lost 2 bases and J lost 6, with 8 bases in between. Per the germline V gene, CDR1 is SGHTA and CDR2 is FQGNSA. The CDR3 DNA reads TGTGCCAGCAGCTTATCTAGCGCCAATGAGCAGTTCTTC. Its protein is CASSLSSANEQFF.

DNA of the CDR3: TGTGCCAGCAGCCCGGGGGGGGGTTCCCGGCGGGAGACCCAGTACTTC. Protein sequence: CASSPGGGSRRETQYF. The chain couples TRBV5-4 to TRBJ2-5; TRBD2 matches at 8 bases. This CDR3 is 16 amino acids long. Germline V gene sequence: CDR1 SGHNT, CDR2 YYREEE (reference sequence). V lost 4 bases to trimming and J lost 5 bases; unmatched junction nucleotides: 13.

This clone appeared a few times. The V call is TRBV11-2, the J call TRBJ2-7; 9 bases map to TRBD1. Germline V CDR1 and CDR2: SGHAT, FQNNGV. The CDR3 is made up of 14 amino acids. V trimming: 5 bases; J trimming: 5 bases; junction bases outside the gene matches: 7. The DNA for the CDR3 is TGTGCCAGCAGCCGGACAGGGGAGTCCCACGAGCAGTACGTC. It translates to CASSRTGESHEQYV.

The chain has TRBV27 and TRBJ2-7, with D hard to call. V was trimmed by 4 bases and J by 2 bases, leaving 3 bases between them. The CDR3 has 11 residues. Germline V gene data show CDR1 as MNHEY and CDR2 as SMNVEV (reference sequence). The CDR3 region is CASSSAYEQYF. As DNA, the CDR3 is TGTGCCAGCAGTTCAGCCTACGAGCAGTACTTC.

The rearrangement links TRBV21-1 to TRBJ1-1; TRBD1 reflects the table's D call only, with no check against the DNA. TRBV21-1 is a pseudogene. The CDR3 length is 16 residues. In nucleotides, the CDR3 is TGTGCCAGCAGCGCCAGGACAGGGGGCGCATCCCCTGAAGCTTTCTTT. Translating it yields CASSARTGGASPEAFF.

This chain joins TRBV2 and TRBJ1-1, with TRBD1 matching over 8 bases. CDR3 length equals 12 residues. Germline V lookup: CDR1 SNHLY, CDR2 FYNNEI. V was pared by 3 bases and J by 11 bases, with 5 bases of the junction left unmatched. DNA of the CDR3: TGTGCCAGCAGTGAGGGCAGGGGGCCCGCTTTCTTT. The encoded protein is CASSEGRGPAFF.

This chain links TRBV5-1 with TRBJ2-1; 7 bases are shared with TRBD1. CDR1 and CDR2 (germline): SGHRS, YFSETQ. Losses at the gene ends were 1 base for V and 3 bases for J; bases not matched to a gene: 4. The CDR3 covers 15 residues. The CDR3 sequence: CASSLTGVLYNEQFF. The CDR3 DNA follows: TGCGCCAGCAGCTTGACAGGGGTCCTCTACAATGAGCAGTTCTTC.

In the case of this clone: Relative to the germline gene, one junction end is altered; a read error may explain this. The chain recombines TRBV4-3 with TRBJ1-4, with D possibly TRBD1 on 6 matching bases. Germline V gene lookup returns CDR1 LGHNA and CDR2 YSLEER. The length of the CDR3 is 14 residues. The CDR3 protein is CASRQDRSEEKLFF. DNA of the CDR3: TGCGCCAGCAGGCAAGACAGGTCCGAAGAAAAACTGTTTTTT.

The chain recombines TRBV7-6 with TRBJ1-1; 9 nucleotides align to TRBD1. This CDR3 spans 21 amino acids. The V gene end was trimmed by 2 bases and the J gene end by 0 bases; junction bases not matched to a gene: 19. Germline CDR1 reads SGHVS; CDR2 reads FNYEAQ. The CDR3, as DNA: TGTGCCAGCAGCTTACGGGGTGCGGGGACAGGGTATTTCGGAATGAACACTGAAGCTTTCTTT. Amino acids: CASSLRGAGTGYFGMNTEAFF.

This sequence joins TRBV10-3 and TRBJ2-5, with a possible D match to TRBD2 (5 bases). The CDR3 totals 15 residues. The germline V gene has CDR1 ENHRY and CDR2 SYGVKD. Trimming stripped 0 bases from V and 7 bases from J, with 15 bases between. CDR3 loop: CAISESGKSGGTQYF. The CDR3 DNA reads TGTGCCATCAGTGAGTCGGGGAAAAGCGGAGGGACCCAGTACTTC.

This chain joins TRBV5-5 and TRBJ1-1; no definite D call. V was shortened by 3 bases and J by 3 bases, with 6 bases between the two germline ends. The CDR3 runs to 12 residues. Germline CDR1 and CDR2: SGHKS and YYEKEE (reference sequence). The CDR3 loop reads CASSSGYTEAFF. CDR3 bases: TGTGCCAGCAGCTCCGGGTACACTGAAGCTTTCTTT. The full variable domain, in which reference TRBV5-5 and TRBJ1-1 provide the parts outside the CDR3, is DAGVTQSPTHLIKTRGQQVTLRCSPISGHKSVSWYQQVLGQGPQFIFQYYEKEERGRGNFPDRFSARQFPNYSSELNVNALLLGDSALYLCASSSGYTEAFFGQGTRLTVV.